This TCR beta chain appears in the sequencing data of a study of blood T cells in healthy people across ages. Study-wide findings and caveats: More naive CD4+ cells and higher diversity were found in long-lived than in aged donors.

CDR1 and CDR2 from the germline V gene are LGHNA and YNFKEQ. V dropped 4 bases and J dropped 8 bases, with 24 bases sitting between them. The length of the CDR3 is 16 residues. Worth noting for this clonotype: Its matching antigen is unknown.

Next came a second PCR, run for about 7 to 12 cycles, which used a sample-barcoded 5' primer along with a J-beta primer mix. TCRdb ran MiXCR on the 5' RACE reads and lists one entry per CDR3 protein. The table records over 1,200,000 distinct CDR3 sequences, around 55% of them present only once. Collection of ten milliliters of peripheral blood was performed for each donor. This chain joins TRBV4-2 and TRBJ2-7; no firm D call. The sample taken for sequencing was blood. This receptor was taken from a man between 18 and 29 years old in good health. The CDR3 sequence is CASSLHNGGSYGQQYF. The CDR3, as DNA: TGTGCCAGCAGCCTCCATAATGGTGGATCTTACGGCCAGCAGTACTTC.